Shown below are 27 T cell receptor beta chains from a single sample sequenced in a study of blood T cell repertoires in COVID-19. Repertoires were generated with immunoSEQ multiplex PCR, while TCRdb's copy carries only in-frame clones and drops some. The table lists about 180,000 clones, around 80% of them singletons. What was sequenced was peripheral blood. The receptors come from a woman aged 35 to 49 with COVID-19, enrolled during active disease.

The genes are TRBV29-1 and TRBJ1-1; no definite D call. CDR1 is SQVTM and CDR2 is ANQGSEA in the germline V gene. V dropped 1 base and J dropped 0 bases, with 6 bases sitting between them. This CDR3 region has 13 residues. CDR3 sequence (DNA): TGCAGCGTTGAAGGAGAGGTGAACACTGAAGCTTTCTTT. Translated, it gives CSVEGEVNTEAFF.

CDR3 sequence: CASSYSKPRDRNIQYF. Written as DNA, the CDR3 is TGTGCCAGCAGTTACTCGAAGCCCCGGGACAGAAACATTCAGTACTTC. The rearrangement links TRBV6-5 to TRBJ2-4; 7 nucleotides align to TRBD1. Germline V CDR1 and CDR2: MNHEY, SVGAGI. The CDR3 contains 16 residues. Unmatched junction bases numbered 8, after V lost 0 bases and J lost 6 bases.

This clone came up once. The CDR3: CASSLRGPRGGYTF. CDR3 nucleotide sequence: TGTGCCAGCAGCTTAAGGGGCCCTCGAGGTGGCTACACCTTC. V usage is TRBV5-6 and J usage is TRBJ1-2; possibly TRBD1 for D (5 bases). The CDR3 sequence is 14 residues long. Germline V gives CDR1 SGHDT, CDR2 YYEEEE. V lost 2 bases and J lost 7, with 15 bases in between.

This clone was seen only once. This chain joins TRBV28 and TRBJ2-1; D gene ambiguous. Germline assignment: CDR1 MDHEN and CDR2 SYDVKM. The CDR3 length is 13 residues. V lost 1 base, J lost 5 bases, and 6 bases lay in between. CDR3 in amino acids: CASSLLQHNEQFF. DNA of the CDR3: TGTGCCAGCAGTTTATTACAGCACAATGAGCAGTTCTTC.

The chain employs TRBV3-1 (or the pseudogene TRBV3-2) and TRBJ2-1; 13 nucleotides line up with TRBD2. Germline V gene lookup returns CDR1 LGHDT and CDR2 YNNKEL (reference sequence). The CDR3 is 15 residues long. V dropped 2 bases and J dropped 8; count of bases not matched to a gene: 3. The CDR3: CASSQTSGRVYEQFF. The CDR3 DNA follows: TGTGCCAGCAGCCAAACTAGCGGGAGGGTCTATGAGCAGTTCTTC.

This chain joins TRBV28 and TRBJ2-1; TRBD2 matches at 9 bases. This CDR3 is 17 amino acids long. Germline V lookup: CDR1 MDHEN, CDR2 SYDVKM. After removal of 1 base from V and 6 bases from J, the junction contained 10 bases not matched to a gene. In nucleotides, the CDR3 is TGTGCCAGCAGTTTATTAGGGGGCGGGAGGGCCGGCAATGAGCAGTTCTTC. Its translation is CASSLLGGGRAGNEQFF.

V usage is TRBV5-1 and J usage is TRBJ2-1; a possible D gene is TRBD2 (5 bases). The CDR3 has 11 amino acids. CDR1 is SGHRS and CDR2 is YFSETQ in the germline V gene. V gave up 3 bases and J gave up 10 bases, with 8 bases separating them. The CDR3 region is CASSSGSEQFF. The CDR3 DNA is TGCGCCAGCAGCTCGGGGAGCGAGCAGTTCTTC.

The chain joins TRBV11-3 to TRBJ2-1; a weak D match, TRBD2 (5 bases). The CDR3 totals 16 residues. Germline V gene sequence: CDR1 SGHNT, CDR2 YENEEA. Trimming cost V 4 bases and J 2 bases, with 15 bases left between them. The CDR3 region is CASSSQRSDPYNEQFF. CDR3 bases: TGTGCCAGCAGCTCTCAGCGGTCAGACCCCTACAATGAGCAGTTCTTC. Using reference TRBV11-3 and TRBJ2-1 for the parts outside the CDR3, the full variable domain is EAGVVQSPRYKIIEKKQPVAFWCNPISGHNTLYWYLQNLGQGPELLIRYENEEAVDDSQLPKDRFSAERLKGVDSTLKIQPAELGDSAVYLCASSSQRSDPYNEQFFGPGTRLTVL.

Only a few counts were recorded for this clone. The rearrangement joins TRBV5-1 to TRBJ2-2; TRBD1 is a possible D gene (5 bases). The CDR3 consists of 15 residues. Trimming stripped 4 bases from V and 5 bases from J, with 15 bases between. Germline V CDR1 and CDR2: SGHRS, YFSETQ. The CDR3 DNA sequence: TGCGCCAGCAGCCTCAGCTCGAGACAGACCGGGGAGCTGTTTTTT. This gives the protein CASSLSSRQTGELFF.

The CDR3 region is CASSQDTAGGPWNEQFF. CDR3 coding DNA: TGCGCCAGCAGCCAAGACACGGCGGGGGGGCCTTGGAATGAGCAGTTCTTC. The V call is TRBV4-1, the J call TRBJ2-1; 9 nucleotides match TRBD2. The CDR3 length is 17 residues. Germline V gives CDR1 MGHRA, CDR2 YSYEKL. With V trimmed by 0 bases and J by 7 bases, 10 bases remained unmatched.

V usage is TRBV1 and J usage is TRBJ1-4; the DNA was not compared with TRBD1, the D call given in the table. TRBV1 is classified as a pseudogene. This CDR3 is built from 15 residues. The CDR3 is CTSSQDVQGSRKLFF. The CDR3, as DNA: TGCACCAGCAGCCAAGACGTCCAGGGGAGTCGAAAACTGTTTTTT.

This chain uses TRBV5-4 with TRBJ1-2; TRBD1 might be the D (6 bases). The germline gives CDR1 SGHNT, CDR2 YYREEE (reference sequence). V was trimmed by 4 bases and J by 7 bases, leaving 17 bases between them. The CDR3 spans 14 residues. CDR3 protein: CASSPPGGRGGYTF. In DNA, the CDR3 is TGTGCCAGCAGCCCACCGGGGGGGCGCGGTGGCTACACCTTC.

The J gene is TRBJ1-3, the V gene TRBV6-1; D gene unclear. Trimming removed 2 bases from V and 1 base from J, with 12 bases in between. The germline V gene encodes CDR1 MNHNS and CDR2 SASEGT. This CDR3 comprises 16 residues. CDR3 in amino acids: CASSERMRVSGNTIYF. The CDR3 DNA follows: TGTGCCAGCAGTGAAAGGATGCGGGTTTCTGGAAACACCATATATTTT.

The chain combines TRBV5-6 with TRBJ1-3; D unclear. Germline V gene lookup returns CDR1 SGHDT and CDR2 YYEEEE. The CDR3 is 14 residues long. V lost 2 bases to trimming and J lost 0 bases, with 6 bases between them. The CDR3 region is CASSFRSSGNTIYF. In DNA form, the CDR3 reads TGTGCCAGCAGCTTCCGTAGCTCTGGAAACACCATATATTTT.

V is TRBV27 and J is TRBJ2-1; 14 bases are shared with TRBD2. Trimming at V came to 5 bases and at J to 8 bases, leaving 8 bases not matched to a gene. The CDR3 consists of 16 residues. CDR1 MNHEY and CDR2 SMNVEV come from the germline V gene (reference sequence). The CDR3 reads CASSRTTSGGAHEQFF. In nucleotides, the CDR3 is TGTGCCAGCAGTCGAACGACTAGCGGGGGGGCCCATGAGCAGTTCTTC.

The chain uses TRBV5-1 and TRBJ2-1; 12 bases agree with TRBD2. The CDR3 contains 15 residues. The ends lost 4 bases at V and 4 bases at J; junction bases unmatched: 3. Germline CDR1 reads SGHRS; CDR2 reads YFSETQ. Written as DNA, the CDR3 is TGCGCCAGCAGCCTAGCGGGGGGGCAATACAATGAGCAGTTCTTC. Translation gives CASSLAGGQYNEQFF.

The gene calls are TRBV13 and TRBJ2-1; 12 positions agree with TRBD2. Germline CDR1 is PRHDT and CDR2 is FYEKMQ (reference sequence). This CDR3 comprises 16 residues. J was trimmed by 10 bases and V by 2 bases; bases with no gene match: 9. CDR3 region: CASSLFRTSGILEQFF. CDR3 DNA sequence: TGTGCCAGCAGCTTATTTCGGACTAGCGGGATATTAGAGCAGTTCTTC.

This clone has a handful of counts. The chain employs TRBV19 and TRBJ1-5, with 7 bases aligning to TRBD1. CDR3 length equals 17 residues. Germline V gene lookup returns CDR1 LNHDA and CDR2 SQIVND (reference sequence). Germline trimming cut 5 bases from V and 3 bases from J; bases unmatched to any gene: 13. Here the CDR3 DNA reads TGTGCCAGTAGTCGGGGAGAGGGGGCTCCCCTCAATCAGCCCCAGCATTTT. It is translated as CASSRGEGAPLNQPQHF.

This chain uses TRBV3-1 (or the pseudogene TRBV3-2) with TRBJ1-2; D unresolved. The germline gives CDR1 LGHDT, CDR2 YNNKEL (reference sequence). V gave up 3 bases and J gave up 9 bases, with 11 bases separating them. CDR3 size: 12 residues. CDR3 sequence reads: CASSHLGVSYTF. The DNA for the CDR3 is TGTGCCAGCAGCCACCTCGGGGTAAGCTACACCTTC.

Written as DNA, the CDR3 is TGTGCCAGCAGTTTACCCGGGACAATTGGGGATTATGGCTACACCTTC. Amino acid sequence: CASSLPGTIGDYGYTF. The gene calls are TRBV28 and TRBJ1-2; possibly TRBD1 for D (6 bases). The germline V gene has CDR1 MDHEN and CDR2 SYDVKM. The CDR3 consists of 16 residues. Trimming removed 2 bases from V and 5 bases from J, with 18 bases in between.

The V call is TRBV21-1, the J call TRBJ1-2; TRBD1, as called in the table, went unchecked against the DNA. TRBV21-1 is annotated as a pseudogene. This CDR3 has 12 residues. The CDR3 DNA reads TGTGCCAGCGGGCCTCCAAACTATGGCTACACCTTC. It encodes CASGPPNYGYTF.

The chain joins TRBV18 to TRBJ1-2, with D unresolved. V dropped 8 bases and J dropped 0 bases, with 7 bases sitting between them. The CDR3 totals 12 residues. Germline V gene sequence: CDR1 KGHSH, CDR2 LQKENI. CDR3 coding DNA: TGTGCCAGCCAGGCTTCTAACTATGGCTACACCTTC. Translating gives CASQASNYGYTF.

The sample holds one count of this clone. J is TRBJ1-6 and V is TRBV18, with no clear D. The CDR3 has 14 amino acids. Germline CDR1 is KGHSH and CDR2 is LQKENI. V was pared by 2 bases and J by 2 bases, with 4 bases between. CDR3 sequence (DNA): TGTGCCAGCTCACCAGGGCCCTATAATTCACCCCTCCACTTT. Amino acid sequence: CASSPGPYNSPLHF.

This clone came up a few times. The chain joins TRBV6-6 to TRBJ1-2, with a possible D match to TRBD1 (6 bases). The germline V and J ends were trimmed by 3 bases and 3 bases, with 14 bases remaining between them. This CDR3 has 15 amino acids. Germline CDR1 is MNHNY and CDR2 is SVGAGI (reference sequence). CDR3 in DNA: TGTGCCAGCAGTTATTCGTTAGGGGGGGACTATGGCTACACCTTC. Protein: CASSYSLGGDYGYTF.

This clone was seen more than once but under ten times. The CDR3 bases are TGTGCCAGCAGTGGTAGGGGCAGGTACACTGAAGCTTTCTTT. Translating gives CASSGRGRYTEAFF. V usage is TRBV2 and J usage is TRBJ1-1; TRBD1 might be the D (5 bases). Germline lookup yields CDR1 SNHLY and CDR2 FYNNEI. The V end was cut by 4 bases, the J end by 3 bases, with 12 bases between. CDR3 size: 14 residues.

This chain links TRBV28 with TRBJ2-3; weak D call: TRBD2 (6 bases). The V gene's germline CDR1 is MDHEN and CDR2 SYDVKM. V lost 6 bases to trimming and J lost 2 bases, with 21 bases between them. The CDR3 sequence is 17 residues long. CDR3: CASRATGGGRTTDTQYF. In DNA form, the CDR3 reads TGTGCCAGCAGAGCCACGGGTGGGGGGAGGACCACAGATACGCAGTATTTT. Using reference TRBV28 and TRBJ2-3 for the parts outside the CDR3, the full variable domain is DVKVTQSSRYLVKRTGEKVFLECVQDMDHENMFWYRQDPGLGLRLIYFSYDVKMKEKGDIPEGYSVSREKKERFSLILESASTNQTSMYLCASRATGGGRTTDTQYFGPGTRLTVL.

J is TRBJ1-2 and V is TRBV6-5; D is unresolved. This CDR3 contains 13 residues. Germline CDR1 and CDR2: MNHEY and SVGAGI. V was shortened by 7 bases and J by 3 bases, with 12 bases between the two germline ends. CDR3 protein: CASTEDNYYGYTF. The CDR3 DNA is TGTGCCAGCACCGAAGACAACTACTATGGCTACACCTTC.